This entry lists 8 T cell receptor beta chains sequenced from one sample in a study of T cell changes during pregnancy in multiple sclerosis. The assay was immunoSEQ multiplex PCR, and TCRdb's table has in-frame clones only and misses some. The table records tens of thousands of clones, approximately 92% of them present only once. Here the sequenced sample was CD4+ T cells from peripheral blood mononuclear cells, taken in the third trimester of pregnancy. These receptors were obtained from a female donor with multiple sclerosis, enrolled in a pregnancy study.

The chain joins TRBV28 to TRBJ1-1, with D possibly being TRBD1 (6 bases). Trimming stripped 3 bases from V and 1 base from J, with 12 bases between. Germline V gene sequence: CDR1 MDHEN, CDR2 SYDVKM. The length of the CDR3 is 15 residues. CDR3 region: CASSFSKTGNTEAFF. The CDR3 DNA is TGTGCCAGCAGTTTCTCAAAGACAGGGAACACTGAAGCTTTCTTT.

This rearrangement joins TRBV12-5 to TRBJ2-1; 7 positions match TRBD2. Germline CDR1 reads LGHNT; CDR2 reads FRNRAP. CDR3 length equals 18 residues. Losses at the gene ends were 0 bases for V and 0 bases for J; bases not matched to a gene: 8. CDR3 residues: CASGLVNGRGPSYNEQFF. The CDR3 DNA follows: TGTGCTAGTGGTTTGGTAAATGGGAGGGGTCCCTCCTACAATGAGCAGTTCTTC.

This clone has just one count. This chain joins TRBV19 and TRBJ2-1, with TRBD2 matching over 13 bases. V shed 3 bases and J 7 bases; nucleotides not matched to a gene: 9. Germline CDR1 is LNHDA and CDR2 is SQIVND (reference sequence). CDR3 length: 17 residues. CDR3 sequence: CASSMDVGLAGANEQFF. In DNA, the CDR3 is TGTGCCAGTAGTATGGACGTAGGACTAGCGGGAGCAAATGAGCAGTTCTTC. Drawing the rest from reference TRBV19 and TRBJ2-1, the complete variable domain is DGGITQSPKYLFRKEGQNVTLSCEQNLNHDAMYWYRQDPGQGLRLIYYSQIVNDFQKGDIAEGYSVSREKKESFPLTVTSAQKNPTAFYLCASSMDVGLAGANEQFFGPGTRLTVL.

This chain connects TRBV7-8 to TRBJ1-2; D uncertain. Germline loops: CDR1 SGHVS, CDR2 FQNEAQ. Trimming removed 1 base at V and 3 bases at J, with 9 bases between. CDR3 length: 14 residues. The CDR3 loop reads CASSLGAQDYGYTF. The CDR3 coding sequence is TGTGCCAGCAGCTTAGGGGCGCAGGACTATGGCTACACCTTC. Variable domain in full (rest from reference TRBV7-8 and TRBJ1-2): GAGVSQSPRYKVAKRGQDVALRCDPISGHVSLFWYQQALGQGPEFLTYFQNEAQLDKSGLPSDRFFAERPEGSVSTLKIQRTQQEDSAVYLCASSLGAQDYGYTFGSGTRLTVV.

The chain joins TRBV27 to TRBJ2-5; 9 nucleotides line up with TRBD1. This CDR3 is built from 15 residues. Germline loops: CDR1 MNHEY, CDR2 SMNVEV (reference sequence). Germline trimming cut 0 bases from V and 4 bases from J; bases unmatched to any gene: 3. This chain's CDR3 is CASSLSGTGRETQYF. The CDR3 coding sequence is TGTGCCAGCAGTTTATCGGGGACAGGGCGAGAGACCCAGTACTTC.

This clone was counted a single time. The chain is built from TRBV29-1 and TRBJ1-4; TRBD1 matches 7 bases. CDR3 length: 15 residues. The V gene end was trimmed by 5 bases and the J gene end by 2 bases; junction bases not matched to a gene: 8. Germline V gene lookup returns CDR1 SQVTM and CDR2 ANQGSEA. CDR3 sequence reads: CSVRQGAVTNEKLFF. The DNA for the CDR3 is TGCAGCGTTCGACAGGGTGCGGTCACTAATGAAAAACTGTTTTTT.

The chain links TRBV27 to TRBJ2-7, with TRBD2 matching over 14 bases. CDR3 length: 16 residues. Trimming cost V 3 bases and J 3 bases; bases outside gene matches: 4. Germline V gene sequence: CDR1 MNHEY, CDR2 SMNVEV (reference sequence). The DNA of the CDR3 is TGTGCCAGCAGTTTCTTTGGGACTAGCGGGAGCTACGAGCAGTACTTC. Residues: CASSFFGTSGSYEQYF.

This sequence joins TRBV7-2 and TRBJ2-7; perhaps TRBD2 as D (5 bases). Per the germline V gene, CDR1 is SGHTA and CDR2 is FQGNSA. The V end lost 2 bases, the J end lost 3 bases, and 11 bases lay between the germline ends. CDR3 length: 14 amino acids. CDR3 coding DNA: TGTGCCAGCAGCTTACCGGGCGCGGGCTACGAGCAGTACTTC. This translates into CASSLPGAGYEQYF.